Listed below are T cell receptor beta chains from one sample, sequenced in a study of blood T cell repertoires in COVID-19. Assay used: immunoSEQ multiplex PCR; TCRdb lists only in-frame clones, some missing. Altogether more than 300,000 clones are present, approximately 89% being singletons, with the ten largest covering around 1.9%. Sequencing used PBMCs or T cells enriched from blood (not recorded which). The receptors stem from a man aged 35-49 years in a cohort exposed to, infected with or recovered from COVID-19 (not recorded which). The CDR3 runs from the conserved cysteine through the conserved F or W. The order of the fields is CDR3 protein, CDR3 DNA, J gene, clone size, D gene, V gene. The D gene is left open where the match is weak. Clone size, where shown, is once, few, many, or a class for clones that have expanded.

CASSSSGVISYEQYF,TGTGCCAGCAGCTCTAGCGGGGTCATATCCTACGAGCAGTACTTC,TRBJ2-7,.,TRBD2,TRBV11-2
CASSTETGSGYGYTF,TGTGCCAGCAGTACGGAGACAGGGTCGGGCTATGGCTACACCTTC,TRBJ1-2,.,TRBD1,TRBV6-5
CASSPYKGGPYEQYF,TGTGCCAGCAGTCCCTATAAAGGCGGGCCCTACGAGCAGTACTTC,TRBJ2-7,.,.,TRBV6-5
CASSLTSGGETQYF,TGTGCCAGCAGCCTTACTAGCGGGGGGGAGACCCAGTACTTC,TRBJ2-5,.,TRBD2,TRBV3-1/TRBV3-2
CAIRDGSTSYEQYF,TGTGCCATCAGAGACGGGAGTACCTCCTACGAGCAGTACTTC,TRBJ2-7,.,.,TRBV10-3
CAWSWQGLGTGELFF,TGTGCCTGGAGTTGGCAGGGACTTGGCACCGGGGAGCTGTTTTTT,TRBJ2-2,.,.,TRBV30
CASSERDRVSEAFF,TGTGCCAGCAGCGAAAGGGACAGGGTTTCTGAAGCTTTCTTT,TRBJ1-1,once,TRBD1,TRBV5-6
CASSYSGALSNQPQHF,TGTGCCAGCAGTTACTCGGGCGCACTTAGCAATCAGCCCCAGCATTTT,TRBJ1-5,.,.,TRBV6-2/TRBV6-3
CASSTVPGYEQYF,TGTGCCAGTAGTACCGTACCGGGCTACGAGCAGTACTTC,TRBJ2-7,once,.,TRBV19
CASSSQGRPNTEAFF,TGTGCCAGCAGTTCCCAGGGGCGACCGAACACTGAAGCTTTCTTT,TRBJ1-1,.,.,TRBV28
CASSFSGELFF,TGTGCCAGCAGTTTCTCCGGGGAGCTGTTTTTT,TRBJ2-2,.,.,TRBV28
CATSFTGERNSPLHF,TGTGCCACCAGCTTCACAGGGGAAAGGAATTCACCCCTCCACTTT,TRBJ1-6,.,TRBD1,TRBV15
CASSHAGNQETQYF,TGCGCCAGCAGCCACGCCGGGAACCAAGAGACCCAGTACTTC,TRBJ2-5,.,.,TRBV5-1
CASSPPADTDTQYF,TGTGCCAGCAGCCCGCCAGCGGACACAGATACGCAGTATTTT,TRBJ2-3,.,.,TRBV7-9
CASSQGKGGAGADTQYF,TGTGCCAGCAGCCAAGGGAAAGGGGGCGCCGGCGCCGATACGCAGTATTTT,TRBJ2-3,.,TRBD1,TRBV4-2
CASSPGLAGASADTQYF,TGTGCCAGCAGCCCGGGACTAGCGGGAGCTTCCGCAGATACGCAGTATTTT,TRBJ2-3,.,TRBD2,TRBV3-1/TRBV3-2
CASSVLSERRYNEQFF,TGTGCCAGCAGCGTACTGTCAGAGCGGAGATACAATGAGCAGTTCTTC,TRBJ2-1,.,.,TRBV9
CASSFQGALTNEQFF,TGTGCCAGCAGTTTTCAGGGGGCGCTGACGAATGAGCAGTTCTTC,TRBJ2-1,.,TRBD1,TRBV28
CASSPGGYNEQFF,TGCGCCAGCAGCCCCGGGGGTTACAATGAGCAGTTCTTC,TRBJ2-1,once,.,TRBV10-1
CASRPPSGGFYEQYF,TGTGCCAGCAGACCCCCTAGCGGGGGATTCTACGAGCAGTACTTC,TRBJ2-7,.,TRBD2,TRBV5-8
CASKDRNTEAFF,TGTGCCAGCAAAGATAGGAACACTGAAGCTTTCTTT,TRBJ1-1,.,.,TRBV28
CASSLLWEGEQFF,TGTGCCAGCAGCTTACTCTGGGAGGGTGAGCAGTTCTTC,TRBJ2-1,.,TRBD2,TRBV7-2
CASSVLREDEQFF,TGTGCCAGCAGTGTGTTGCGGGAAGATGAGCAGTTCTTC,TRBJ2-1,.,.,TRBV2
CASSKGLSGETEAFF,TGTGCCAGCAGCAAGGGACTTTCGGGCGAGACTGAAGCTTTCTTT,TRBJ1-1,.,.,TRBV11-2
CASSPPGTGAQETQYF,TGTGCCAGCAGCCCCCCCGGGACAGGGGCGCAGGAGACCCAGTACTTC,TRBJ2-5,.,TRBD1,TRBV7-9
CSASNMYNEQFF,TGCAGTGCTAGTAACATGTACAATGAGCAGTTCTTC,TRBJ2-1,.,.,TRBV20-1
CSASGTSGSRDIQYF,TGCAGTGCTAGTGGGACTAGCGGTAGTCGGGACATTCAGTACTTC,TRBJ2-4,.,TRBD2,TRBV20-1
CASSRGQGAQSGNQPQHF,TGCGCCAGCAGCCGGGGACAGGGGGCGCAATCTGGCAATCAGCCCCAGCATTTT,TRBJ1-5,.,TRBD1,TRBV4-1
CASSLALLLEADTQYF,TGTGCCAGCAGCTTAGCGCTTCTCCTAGAGGCAGATACGCAGTATTTT,TRBJ2-3,.,.,TRBV7-8
CASSPRTDYGYTF,TGCGCCAGCAGCCCTAGGACAGACTATGGCTACACCTTC,TRBJ1-2,.,.,TRBV5-1
CASSSGEESYNEQFF,TGTGCCAGCAGCTCGGGGGAGGAGTCCTACAATGAGCAGTTCTTC,TRBJ2-1,.,.,TRBV11-2
CASSMDKGHNYGYTF,TGTGCCAGTAGTATGGATAAGGGACACAACTATGGCTACACCTTC,TRBJ1-2,.,.,TRBV19
CATSREAGGSYGYTF,TGTGCCACCAGCAGAGAGGCAGGGGGGTCATATGGCTACACCTTC,TRBJ1-2,.,TRBD1,TRBV15
CASRLNTGLAGGSYNEQFF,TGTGCCAGCAGACTAAATACGGGACTAGCGGGAGGGTCCTACAATGAGCAGTTCTTC,TRBJ2-1,.,TRBD2,TRBV7-9
CASSQPGLGTDTQYF,TGTGCCAGCAGCCAGCCGGGACTCGGCACAGATACGCAGTATTTT,TRBJ2-3,.,.,TRBV3-1/TRBV3-2
CASSSPPIWGGRVAETQYF,TGTGCCAGCAGCTCCCCTCCGATTTGGGGCGGGAGGGTGGCAGAGACCCAGTACTTC,TRBJ2-5,.,TRBD2,TRBV7-2
CASSLRTVNEKLFF,TGCGCCAGCAGCCTAAGGACAGTTAATGAAAAACTGTTTTTT,TRBJ1-4,once,.,TRBV4-1
CASSLEGSGGRETQYF,TGCGCCAGCAGCTTGGAGGGGTCAGGGGGCCGGGAGACCCAGTACTTC,TRBJ2-5,.,TRBD1,TRBV5-1
CAWSQGTGWENGYTF,TGTGCCTGGAGTCAAGGAACAGGGTGGGAGAATGGCTACACCTTC,TRBJ1-2,.,.,TRBV30
CASSSPVGASGRGNEQFF,TGTGCCAGCAGTTCTCCGGTTGGCGCTAGCGGGAGAGGCAATGAGCAGTTCTTC,TRBJ2-1,.,TRBD2,TRBV28
CASSFTSGRRVQYF,TGTGCCAGCAGTTTCACTAGCGGGAGAAGGGTGCAGTACTTC,TRBJ2-7,.,TRBD2,TRBV28
CAWARDRGTSGNTIYF,TGTGCCTGGGCGCGGGACAGGGGTACCTCTGGAAACACCATATATTTT,TRBJ1-3,.,TRBD1,TRBV30
CASSQGGYNYGYTF,TGTGCCAGCAGCCAAGGGGGATACAACTATGGCTACACCTTC,TRBJ1-2,.,.,TRBV27
CASSWTTSSYNEQFF,TGTGCCAGCAGTTGGACTACTAGCTCCTACAATGAGCAGTTCTTC,TRBJ2-1,.,.,TRBV6-5
CASSAGTGVPKGEKLFF,TGTGCCAGCAGTGCCGGGACAGGCGTCCCTAAGGGGGAAAAACTGTTTTTT,TRBJ1-4,.,TRBD1,TRBV2
CATLGAEGNQPQHF,TGTGCCACCTTAGGGGCGGAAGGCAATCAGCCCCAGCATTTT,TRBJ1-5,.,.,TRBV24-1
CASRTRAGDTEAFF,TGTGCCAGCAGGACCCGGGCAGGGGACACTGAAGCTTTCTTT,TRBJ1-1,.,.,TRBV2
CATSRRASRAYEKLFF,TGTGCCACCAGCAGACGGGCAAGCAGGGCCTACGAAAAACTGTTTTTT,TRBJ1-4,once,.,TRBV15
CASNEGQHEQYF,TGCGCCAGCAACGAAGGACAGCACGAGCAGTACTTC,TRBJ2-7,few,.,TRBV5-1
CASNQAGARNSPLHF,TGTGCCAGTAACCAAGCGGGGGCGCGAAATTCACCCCTCCACTTT,TRBJ1-6,.,.,TRBV19
CASSLLPGQGNYGYTF,TGTGCCAGCAGTTTGTTGCCGGGACAGGGGAACTATGGCTACACCTTC,TRBJ1-2,.,TRBD1,TRBV28
CASSSGRELNTGELFF,TGTGCCAGTTCTAGCGGGCGCGAACTCAACACCGGGGAGCTGTTTTTT,TRBJ2-2,.,TRBD2,TRBV19
CASSDRGVSGNTIYF,TGTGCCAGCAGTGACAGGGGGGTCTCTGGAAACACCATATATTTT,TRBJ1-3,.,TRBD1,TRBV7-9
CASSFAGAFVEQYF,TGTGCCAGCAGCTTTGCGGGAGCGTTCGTCGAGCAGTACTTC,TRBJ2-7,.,TRBD2,TRBV7-8
CASTTGGSGNTIYF,TGTGCCAGCACCACAGGGGGGTCTGGAAACACCATATATTTT,TRBJ1-3,.,TRBD1,TRBV28